Below, 18 T cell receptor beta chains from the same sample are listed, as sequenced in a study of Ad26.COV2.S vaccination and SARS-CoV-2 variants. The data were produced by immunoSEQ multiplex PCR, yet TCRdb's version contains in-frame clones alone and is incomplete. Of hundreds of thousands of clones in the sample, about 87% were seen once. Treatment noted: some 20 received Ad26.COV2.S at low or high dose, single or two shots; five or six received placebo; per-sample allocation not given. The samples were gathered on day 63 after the first injection of vaccine or placebo. This specimen was peripheral blood, taken in a trial of Ad26.COV2.S vaccine versus placebo. These receptors originate from a person between 18 and 59 years old who received the Ad26.COV2.S COVID-19 vaccine or a placebo.

This clone appeared a single time. This rearrangement joins TRBV6-4 to TRBJ2-2; TRBD2 matches at 8 bases. V shed 6 bases, J shed 6 bases, and the junction held 6 bases outside the gene matches. Per germline, CDR1 MRHNA and CDR2 SNTAGT. CDR3 length equals 14 residues. CDR3 coding DNA: TGTGCCAGCAGGGTACTAGCGGTCGCCGGGGAGCTGTTTTTT. Translating gives CASRVLAVAGELFF.

The J gene is TRBJ1-2, the V gene TRBV6-5; a possible D gene is TRBD1 (5 bases). Germline V lookup: CDR1 MNHEY, CDR2 SVGAGI. V was cut by 6 bases and J by 2 bases, with 16 bases left in between. The CDR3 covers 15 residues. The CDR3 protein is CASSDPGTANYGYTF. DNA for the CDR3: TGTGCCAGCAGCGACCCCGGGACTGCAAACTATGGCTACACCTTC.

The rearrangement links TRBV7-6 to TRBJ1-4, with TRBD1 matching 7 bases. CDR3 length: 16 amino acids. Germline V gives CDR1 SGHVS, CDR2 FNYEAQ. The junction had 6 bases not matched to a gene; V was cut back by 1 base and J by 4 bases. In DNA form, the CDR3 reads TGTGCCAGCAGCTTAGATACAGGGGCCGATAATGAAAAACTGTTTTTT. This sequence encodes CASSLDTGADNEKLFF.

The chain combines TRBV12-3 or TRBV12-4 with TRBJ1-2; D is unresolved. CDR3 length: 13 residues. Between the trimmed V and J ends, which lost 2 bases and 3 bases, there was a span of 7 bases. For the CDR3, the DNA is TGTGCCAGCAGTTTACAGACGGACTATGGCTACACCTTC. It yields the protein CASSLQTDYGYTF.

The chain carries TRBV30 and TRBJ1-3; D unclear. From germline, CDR1 is GTSNPN and CDR2 SVGIG (reference sequence). The germline V and J ends were trimmed by 5 bases and 0 bases, with 8 bases remaining between them. The CDR3 loop spans 13 amino acids. CDR3 in amino acids: CAWGYNSGNTIYF. CDR3 sequence (DNA): TGTGCCTGGGGGTACAACTCTGGAAACACCATATATTTT.

The chain links TRBV2 to TRBJ1-1, with 8 bases aligning to TRBD1. The CDR3 has 12 amino acids. The germline V gene has CDR1 SNHLY and CDR2 FYNNEI. V lost 6 bases to trimming and J lost 4 bases; unmatched junction nucleotides: 1. The CDR3 is CASRGQVTEAFF. The DNA for the CDR3 is TGTGCCAGCAGGGGACAGGTCACTGAAGCTTTCTTT.

The J gene is TRBJ1-2, the V gene TRBV30, with 7 bases lining up with TRBD1. CDR1 is GTSNPN and CDR2 is SVGIG in the germline V gene (reference sequence). Unmatched junction bases numbered 4, after V lost 5 bases and J lost 4 bases. The CDR3 runs to 12 residues. This chain's CDR3 is CAWGTAPYGYTF. CDR3 nucleotides: TGTGCCTGGGGGACAGCCCCCTATGGCTACACCTTC.

The rearrangement links TRBV7-9 to TRBJ1-1, with 9 nucleotides matching TRBD1. In germline, CDR1 is SEHNR, CDR2 FQNEAQ (reference sequence). The CDR3 is 16 residues long. The ends lost 5 bases at V and 0 bases at J; junction bases unmatched: 7. The CDR3 region is CASSPKGQGLNTEAFF. The CDR3 DNA sequence: TGTGCCAGCAGCCCTAAGGGACAGGGTTTGAACACTGAAGCTTTCTTT. Drawing the rest from reference TRBV7-9 and TRBJ1-1, the complete variable domain is DTGVSQNPRHKITKRGQNVTFRCDPISEHNRLYWYRQTLGQGPEFLTYFQNEAQLEKSRLLSDRFSAERPKGSFSTLEIQRTEQGDSAMYLCASSPKGQGLNTEAFFGQGTRLTVV.

This clone was counted once. The chain joins TRBV7-9 to TRBJ2-4; 9 bases are shared with TRBD1. Germline V gene lookup returns CDR1 SEHNR and CDR2 FQNEAQ (reference sequence). Trimming cost V 1 base and J 2 bases; bases outside gene matches: 6. The CDR3 is made up of 17 amino acids. The CDR3 DNA is TGTGCCAGCAGCTTAGGAAGACAGGGGGAGTCCAAAAACATTCAGTACTTC. The encoded protein is CASSLGRQGESKNIQYF.

The CDR3 region has the DNA TGTGCCAGCAGCTTAGGTCACTCAGGACTAGTCAAAAACATTCAGTACTTC. Translation gives CASSLGHSGLVKNIQYF. The V gene is TRBV11-2, the J gene TRBJ2-4; 7 bases line up with TRBD2. Trimming removed 1 base from V and 3 bases from J; junction bases left unmatched: 9. This CDR3 is 17 amino acids long. The V gene's germline CDR1 is SGHAT and CDR2 FQNNGV.

This clone was detected once. The J gene is TRBJ2-7, the V gene TRBV6-6; D is perhaps TRBD1 (5 bases). This CDR3 contains 11 residues. V was trimmed by 5 bases and J by 6 bases, leaving 8 bases between them. Germline-derived CDR1 and CDR2 are MNHNY and SVGAGI (reference sequence). The CDR3 is CASSSRVEQYF. The CDR3 nucleotides are TGTGCCAGCAGTAGCAGGGTCGAGCAGTACTTC.

The gene calls are TRBV7-8 and TRBJ2-2; TRBD2 matches 9 bases. V was clipped by 5 bases and J by 4 bases; unmatched bases: 8. The germline gives CDR1 SGHVS, CDR2 FQNEAQ. This CDR3 has 16 amino acids. CDR3: CASSRASGVATGELFF. In DNA form, the CDR3 reads TGTGCCAGCAGCCGAGCTAGCGGGGTCGCCACCGGGGAGCTGTTTTTT.

The V gene is TRBV5-1, the J gene TRBJ2-1; 12 bases match TRBD2. V lost 0 bases and J lost 9; bases outside the gene matches: 7. CDR1 and CDR2 from the germline V gene are SGHRS and YFSETQ. CDR3 length: 16 residues. As DNA, the CDR3 is TGCGCCAGCAGCTTGGGGTCTAGCGGGAGGGCGGGTGAGCAGTTCTTC. This encodes CASSLGSSGRAGEQFF. Based on the CDR3 plus reference TRBV5-1 and TRBJ2-1, the full variable domain is KAGVTQTPRYLIKTRGQQVTLSCSPISGHRSVSWYQQTPGQGLQFLFEYFSETQRNKGNFPGRFSGRQFSNSRSEMNVSTLELGDSALYLCASSLGSSGRAGEQFFGPGTRLTVL.

This clone was seen just once. V and J are TRBV7-2 and TRBJ1-5; D is possibly TRBD1 (5 bases). The V end was cut by 0 bases, the J end by 0 bases, with 6 bases between. The CDR3 consists of 15 residues. Germline V gene lookup returns CDR1 SGHTA and CDR2 FQGNSA. Here the CDR3 DNA reads TGTGCCAGCAGCTTAGCGACAGATAGCAATCAGCCCCAGCATTTT. It translates to CASSLATDSNQPQHF. Together with reference TRBV7-2 and TRBJ1-5, the CDR3 gives the full variable domain: GAGVSQSPSNKVTEKGKDVELRCDPISGHTALYWYRQSLGQGLEFLIYFQGNSAPDKSGLPSDRFSAERTGGSVSTLTIQRTQQEDSAVYLCASSLATDSNQPQHFGDGTRLSIL.

The gene calls are TRBV10-1 and TRBJ2-3; D gene ambiguous. Trimming shortened V by 4 bases and J by 3 bases, and 2 bases separated the two germline ends. Germline loops: CDR1 WNHNN, CDR2 SYGVQD (reference sequence). The CDR3 loop spans 11 amino acids. CDR3 DNA: TGCGCCAGCAGTGTAACAGATACGCAGTATTTT. Its protein is CASSVTDTQYF.

This rearrangement joins TRBV27 to TRBJ1-3; D unresolved. V dropped 1 base and J dropped 4 bases, with 5 bases sitting between them. CDR1 is MNHEY and CDR2 is SMNVEV in the germline V gene (reference sequence). The CDR3 length is 13 residues. The CDR3 here is CASSLFGGNTIYF. The CDR3 nucleotides read TGTGCCAGCAGTTTATTCGGGGGAAACACCATATATTTT.

In its sample, this clone was seen once. The gene calls are TRBV28 and TRBJ2-3, with D hard to call. Germline lookup yields CDR1 MDHEN and CDR2 SYDVKM. The CDR3 contains 14 residues. Trimming shortened V by 4 bases and J by 3 bases, and 11 bases separated the two germline ends. The CDR3 is CASSSPISTDTQYF. The CDR3 DNA reads as TGTGCCAGCAGTTCCCCAATCAGTACAGATACGCAGTATTTT.

The chain recombines TRBV7-9 with TRBJ2-7, with D hard to call. Germline V CDR1 and CDR2: SEHNR, FQNEAQ (reference sequence). This CDR3 is built from 12 residues. Deletions cut 3 bases from V and 4 bases from J, with 7 bases between. The CDR3 is CASSFSGYEQYF. CDR3 in DNA: TGTGCCAGCAGCTTCTCCGGGTACGAGCAGTACTTC. Variable domain in full (rest from reference TRBV7-9 and TRBJ2-7): DTGVSQNPRHKITKRGQNVTFRCDPISEHNRLYWYRQTLGQGPEFLTYFQNEAQLEKSRLLSDRFSAERPKGSFSTLEIQRTEQGDSAMYLCASSFSGYEQYFGPGTRLTVT.